These 9 T cell receptor beta chains came from one sample sequenced in a study of cytomegalovirus exposure and HLA in healthy donors. Researchers ran the PCR with 60 Vbeta and 13 Jbeta primers. This table comes from immunoSEQ multiplex PCR, and its TCRdb copy is limited to in-frame clones, with some not included. This repertoire shows roughly 160,000 clones, 65% to 85% found once; its top ten account for roughly 7.5%. Material: PBMCs. The receptors originated from a woman aged 25 to 39 in good health and CMV-seropositive.

This clone came up once. The chain has TRBV29-1 and TRBJ2-7; possible D gene TRBD1, 5 bases. Germline lookup yields CDR1 SQVTM and CDR2 ANQGSEA. This CDR3 is built from 12 residues. Between the trimmed V and J ends, which lost 4 bases and 0 bases, there was a span of 7 bases. DNA for the CDR3: TGCAGCGTTGGGGGCACCTCCTACGAGCAGTACTTC. Translated, it gives CSVGGTSYEQYF.

The chain is built from TRBV21-1 and TRBJ2-5; whether TRBD1, the table's D call, matches the DNA was not checked. TRBV21-1 is noted as a pseudogene. The CDR3 is 13 amino acids. The CDR3 DNA reads TGTGCCAGCGGATTCCAGGGTTTGGAGACCCAGTACTTC. Residues: CASGFQGLETQYF.

The chain combines TRBV10-3 with TRBJ2-4; D possibly corresponds to TRBD2 (5 bases). The CDR3 consists of 16 residues. Germline CDR1 reads ENHRY; CDR2 reads SYGVKD. V lost 0 bases and J 6 bases, leaving 15 bases between the germline ends. CDR3 nucleotides: TGTGCCATCAGTGAGTCGGTTATCTCAGGAGGAAACATTCAGTACTTC. This translates into CAISESVISGGNIQYF.

This clone has a handful of counts. V usage is TRBV6-5 and J usage is TRBJ1-5; possible D gene TRBD1, 5 bases. Germline V gives CDR1 MNHEY, CDR2 SVGAGI. V was pared by 2 bases and J by 1 base, with 9 bases between. The CDR3 covers 15 residues. In nucleotides, the CDR3 is TGTGCCAGCAGTTACGCTGCAGGGAGCAATCAGCCCCAGCATTTT. This translates into CASSYAAGSNQPQHF.

V gene TRBV7-2 combines with J gene TRBJ1-6, with unresolved D. Germline V gene lookup returns CDR1 SGHTA and CDR2 FQGNSA. V was cut by 1 base and J by 8 bases, with 12 bases left in between. The CDR3 sequence is 15 residues long. The DNA for the CDR3 is TGTGCCAGCAGCTTAGACGGAGCCCATGATTCACCCCTCCACTTT. Protein product: CASSLDGAHDSPLHF.

The chain uses TRBV6-1 and TRBJ1-1, with 9 bases matching TRBD1. CDR1 MNHNS and CDR2 SASEGT come from the germline V gene. With 4 bases clipped from V and 7 bases from J, the junction kept 10 bases outside the gene matches. This CDR3 comprises 15 residues. This CDR3 reads CASSGSTGGLIEAFF. CDR3 coding DNA: TGTGCCAGCAGTGGTTCGACAGGGGGGCTAATTGAAGCTTTCTTT.

V is TRBV7-9 and J is TRBJ2-7; the match to TRBD2 covers 13 bases. The length of the CDR3 is 15 residues. The V gene end was trimmed by 4 bases and the J gene end by 7 bases; junction bases not matched to a gene: 7. Germline V gene data show CDR1 as SEHNR and CDR2 as FQNEAQ (reference sequence). This chain's CDR3 is CASSSGLAGAGEQYF. As DNA, the CDR3 is TGTGCCAGCAGCTCAGGACTAGCGGGGGCCGGGGAGCAGTACTTC. Full variable domain (outside the CDR3, taken from reference TRBV7-9 and TRBJ2-7): DTGVSQNPRHKITKRGQNVTFRCDPISEHNRLYWYRQTLGQGPEFLTYFQNEAQLEKSRLLSDRFSAERPKGSFSTLEIQRTEQGDSAMYLCASSSGLAGAGEQYFGPGTRLTVT.

The chain is built from TRBV5-1 and TRBJ1-1, with D unresolved. The germline CDR1 and CDR2 sequences are SGHRS and YFSETQ. V was trimmed by 4 bases and J by 3 bases, leaving 13 bases between them. This CDR3 is 14 amino acids long. The CDR3 DNA follows: TGCGCCAGCAGCAGGGAGCCGTCCCACACTGAAGCTTTCTTT. Encoded protein: CASSREPSHTEAFF.

This chain connects TRBV27 to TRBJ1-1; perhaps TRBD1 as D (5 bases). Trimming shortened V by 5 bases and J by 1 base, and 17 bases separated the two germline ends. The germline V gene has CDR1 MNHEY and CDR2 SMNVEV (reference sequence). There are 16 residues in the CDR3. CDR3 nucleotides: TGTGCCAGCAGTGTGACAGCCTCAAGGTGGAACACTGAAGCTTTCTTT. The encoded protein is CASSVTASRWNTEAFF.